A selection of T cell receptor beta chains follows, all from one sample in a study of blood T cells in healthy people across ages. TCRdb re-called the 5' RACE reads through MiXCR, storing one row per CDR3 protein. The sample holds 700,000 to 1,000,000 distinct CDR3 sequences, around 43% seen once. Source material: blood. Every receptor here comes from a man aged 60 to 75 in good health. CDR3s include the opening cysteine and the closing phenylalanine or tryptophan. A D gene is named only where the DNA matches it firmly. Some rows mark clone size as missing; the rest say once, few, many or name a class of expanded clone.

J	V	D	size	CDR3	DNA
TRBJ2-5	TRBV3-1	TRBD2	NA	CASRQTSGGYQETQYF	TGTGCCAGCAGGCAGACTAGCGGGGGGTACCAAGAGACCCAGTACTTC
TRBJ2-7	TRBV7-2	NA	few	CASSFRRGISYEQYF	TGTGCCAGCAGCTTTCGGCGTGGGATCTCCTACGAGCAGTACTTC
TRBJ1-5	TRBV20-1	TRBD1	NA	CSATLTGNFGNQPQHF	TGCAGTGCTACTTTGACAGGGAACTTTGGTAATCAGCCCCAGCATTTT
TRBJ1-2	TRBV6-1	NA	few	CASKAAVNGYTF	TGTGCCAGCAAGGCGGCAGTGAATGGCTACACCTTC
TRBJ2-1	TRBV6-1	NA	once	CASSEWSYNEQFF	TGTGCCAGCAGTGAATGGTCGTACAATGAGCAGTTCTTC
TRBJ1-1	TRBV6-2/TRBV6-3	NA	NA	CASSPGQCEAFF	TGTGCCAGCAGTCCCGGACAGTGTGAAGCTTTCTTT
TRBJ2-7	TRBV5-1	NA	few	CASGQTGGEYEQYF	TGCGCCAGCGGACAAACAGGGGGGGAATACGAGCAGTACTTC
TRBJ2-7	TRBV20-1	TRBD1	NA	CSASISTGVGSYEQYF	TGCAGTGCTAGCATTTCGACAGGGGTGGGCTCCTACGAGCAGTACTTC
TRBJ2-5	TRBV6-1	TRBD1	few	CASSLWTGTETQYF	TGTGCCAGCAGTCTTTGGACAGGTACAGAGACCCAGTACTTC
TRBJ2-1	TRBV4-3	NA	few	CASSQDPHRDEQFF	TGCGCCAGCAGCCAAGATCCCCACAGGGATGAGCAGTTCTTC
TRBJ1-1	TRBV7-2	NA	NA	CASSLASVRRRDTEAFF	TGTGCCAGCAGCTTAGCGAGCGTCAGACGAAGAGACACTGAAGCTTTCTTT
TRBJ1-2	TRBV4-3	NA	many	CASSQENGWGYTF	TGCGCCAGCAGCCAAGAAAACGGTTGGGGCTACACCTTC
TRBJ1-6	TRBV20-1	NA	NA	CSAEEGMDSPLHF	TGCAGTGCGGAGGAGGGGATGGATTCACCCCTCCACTTT
TRBJ1-2	TRBV7-2	TRBD1	few	CASSFMGQGVVYGYTF	TGTGCCAGCAGCTTTATGGGACAGGGAGTTGTCTATGGCTACACCTTC
TRBJ2-7	TRBV6-2/TRBV6-3	NA	few	CASQAQTYEQYF	TGTGCCAGTCAGGCTCAGACCTACGAGCAGTACTTC
TRBJ2-7	TRBV6-6	TRBD2	NA	CASGRGTSGLYEQYF	TGTGCCAGCGGACGAGGGACTAGCGGCCTCTACGAGCAGTACTTC